The following is a T cell receptor (beta chain) sequence with its context. Which antigen it targets is not known. No much larger clone exists at a distance of one base, and base qualities are not known. Using the deep immunoSEQ assay, multiplex PCR amplified TCR CDR3 regions from genomic DNA. Extracted genomic DNA from each cell subset was spread evenly across all wells of several immunoSEQ 96-well plates, with each plate serving as a replicate. For sorted subsets, each replicate PCR was loaded with around 220 ng genomic DNA, equivalent to about 33,000 T cell genomes. Purified libraries were measured with a Qubit 3.0 fluorometer, size-checked on a Bioanalyzer 2100, and measured again with the KAPA Library Quantification kit. Every immunoSEQ 96-well plate was sequenced on a dedicated single-read 150-cycle Illumina NextSeq 550 flow cell. In the source study's methods: The immunoSEQ output contained only junctional sequences without quality scores, so filtering could not match that applied to full-length reads. Sequences were annotated with PyIR, a Python wrapper for IgBLAST v1.9, and V/J genes and CDR3 were assigned using IMGT germline references. Any read was removed if the V/J assignment was weak (E-value above 1e-6), the CDR3 was missing, or the read contained stop codons, out-of-frame junctions, or ambiguous translated residues. A V3J clonotype was defined by an identical inferred V gene, J gene, and CDR3 amino acid sequence. Percentage overlap between repertoires was computed as shared unique clonotypes divided by the size of the smaller repertoire. Repertoire richness was assessed with RTK rarefaction, the Chao1 estimator, and Recon v2.1 estimates of unobserved clonotypes. Generation probabilities were computed with OLGA for all TCRbeta clonotypes obtained by the gDNA method from several donors. TCRdb obtained this table from immuneACCESS and retained in-frame rearrangements with V and J assigned. These tables miss some clones; where compared with another copy, unresolved V genes account for less than half of the shortfall, and the remainder is unexplained. The D gene and trimming were derived from the DNA, and the V and J assignments and clone size from that table. Recorded for this sample are some 630,000 clones; about two thirds of them occurred a single time. The ten largest clones capture 1.8% of the sample.

The data were taken from a study of shared clonotypes between healthy human individuals (dated by TCRdb to about 2020). In terms of the full investigation: A few men and two women, aged 18 to 49 years, made up the cohort. For each donor, CD4 naive and CD4 memory were each given three plates, CD8 naive was given two plates, and CD8 memory was given one plate. To estimate repertoire size and how much clonotypes are shared between individuals, the study performed deep sequencing of blood TCR repertoires from a handful of healthy adults. To increase sequencing depth and limit assay-specific biases, TCR repertoire library preparation and sequencing were carried out by different laboratories using diverse techniques. Between about 0.9 and 10 billion PBMCs per donor were obtained by leukapheresis.

Donors were healthy HIV-negative adults with no recently reported acute infections or vaccinations. Only Caucasian adults living in Nashville, Tennessee, USA were represented among the donors. CD4+ T cells were enriched by magnetic negative selection; naive cells were then positively selected on CD45RA, and the negative fraction formed the memory subset. Blood was obtained by leukapheresis, after which PBMCs were separated by Ficoll-Histopaque density gradient centrifugation and cryopreserved in liquid nitrogen vapor phase. Analytical flow cytometry was used to check the purity and quantity of every magnetically sorted T cell population. Genomic DNA was isolated from each sorted fraction and quantified by UV absorbance on a Nanodrop 2000c. The paper's findings and limits, for the study overall: Incomplete sequencing was indicated by rarefaction of sorted-subset datasets, despite the large sequencing depth. Larger estimated clonotype richness was generally found for naive subsets than for memory subsets. Compared with non-shared clonotypes, clonotypes shared by all four sorted-subset donors had higher generation probabilities. Pairwise subsampling indicated that sequencing depth was expected to affect the degree of clonotype sharing among donors. Only blood was sampled, and tissue TCR repertoires likely differ from those in blood. Because the study included a small number of donors, the genetic and exposure-history diversity represented was limited. Across a handful of donors, around 5% of naive CD4, roughly 3.5% of naive CD8, approximately 2.5% of memory CD4, and around 0.4% of memory CD8 clonotypes were shared.

Sequenced: memory CD4+ T cells sorted from blood. In light of the paper, this sample's cell subset or site label describes: CD45RA-negative fraction. The clonotype was recovered from a woman aged 25-40 years in good health.

CDR3 region: CASSEFSATENQPQHF. The DNA sequence is as follows: TGTGCCAGCAGTGAATTCTCCGCGACGGAGAATCAGCCCCAGCATTTT. The chain is assembled from TRBV25-1 and TRBJ1-5; the D gene remains uncertain. CDR1 and CDR2, per the germline V gene, are MGHDK and SYGVNS. V and J lose 1 base and 4 bases, and a span of 14 bases separates them. The CDR3 numbers 16 residues from cysteine through phenylalanine. Only the CDR3 region is kept as DNA, spanning 48 bases read in frame from base 1.